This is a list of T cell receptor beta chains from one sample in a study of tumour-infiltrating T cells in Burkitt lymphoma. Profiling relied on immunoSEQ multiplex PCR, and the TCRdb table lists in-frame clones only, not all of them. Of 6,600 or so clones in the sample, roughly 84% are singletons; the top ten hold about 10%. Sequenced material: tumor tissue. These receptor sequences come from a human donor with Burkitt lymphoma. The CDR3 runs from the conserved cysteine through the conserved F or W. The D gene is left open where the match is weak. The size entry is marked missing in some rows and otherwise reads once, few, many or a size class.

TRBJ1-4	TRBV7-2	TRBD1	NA	TGTGCCAGCAGCTCAGGCCTTACAGGGGGCAAACTGTTTTTT	CASSSGLTGGKLFF
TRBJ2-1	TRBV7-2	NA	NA	TGTGCCAGCAGCTTAGCGCTGCAGATTGAGCAGTTCTTC	CASSLALQIEQFF
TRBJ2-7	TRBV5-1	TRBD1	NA	TGCGCCAGCAGCCCGGGGGACAGGGAAACGAGATACGAGCAGTACTTC	CASSPGDRETRYEQYF
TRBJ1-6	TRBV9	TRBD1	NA	TGTGCCAGCCGGAGGGGGCCAGATTCACCCCTCCACTTT	CASRRGPDSPLHF
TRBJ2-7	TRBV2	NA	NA	TGTGCCAGCAGTCTGGGCGGTTTGAGGGAGCAGTACTTC	CASSLGGLREQYF
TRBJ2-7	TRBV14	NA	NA	TGTGCCAGCAGCCAAGATCTTCGCCGCGAGCAGTACTTC	CASSQDLRREQYF
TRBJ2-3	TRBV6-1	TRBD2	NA	TGTGCCAGCAGTCTAGCGGGAGTTGACACAGATACGCAGTATTTT	CASSLAGVDTDTQYF
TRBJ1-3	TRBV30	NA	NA	TGTGCCTGGATGATTCGAGAAGTGAGTGGAAACACCATATATTTT	CAWMIREVSGNTIYF
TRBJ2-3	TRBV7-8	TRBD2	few	TGTGCCAGCAGCTCTAGATGGCTAGCGGGAGAGTGGACAGATACGCAGTATTTT	CASSSRWLAGEWTDTQYF
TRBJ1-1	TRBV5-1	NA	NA	TGCGCCAGCAGCTGGGGCACTGAAGCTTTCTTT	CASSWGTEAFF
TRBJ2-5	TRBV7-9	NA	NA	TGTGCCAGCAGCTTAGGGGGATCGGAGACCCAGTACTTC	CASSLGGSETQYF
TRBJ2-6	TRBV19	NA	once	TGTGCCAGTATCAAAGGGGGGTTGGCTGGGGCCAACGTCCTGACTTTC	CASIKGGLAGANVLTF
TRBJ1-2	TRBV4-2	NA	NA	TGTGCCAGCAGCCAAGAAGAGGGCTCTGAAGTCTATGGCTACACCTTC	CASSQEEGSEVYGYTF
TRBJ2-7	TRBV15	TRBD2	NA	TGTGCCACCAGCAGGAGCGGGATTAGCTCCTACGAGCAGTACTTC	CATSRSGISSYEQYF
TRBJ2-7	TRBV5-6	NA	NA	TGTGCCAGCAGCTTGGTAGGCAGAAACTACGAGCAGTACTTC	CASSLVGRNYEQYF
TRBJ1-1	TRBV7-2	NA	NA	TGTGCCAGCAGCTTAGCCCAGGGTTTAACTGAAGCTTTCTTT	CASSLAQGLTEAFF
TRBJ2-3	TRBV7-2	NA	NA	TGTGCCAGCAGCTTGGACTTCACAGATACGCAGTATTTT	CASSLDFTDTQYF
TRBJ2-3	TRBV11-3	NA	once	TGTGCCAGCAGCTTAGGGCTGGATACGCAGTATTTT	CASSLGLDTQYF
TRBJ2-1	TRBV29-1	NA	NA	TGCAGCGTTGAATTGGCAAGAGAGGGCAATGAGCAGTTCTTC	CSVELAREGNEQFF
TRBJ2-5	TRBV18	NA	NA	TGTGCCAGCTCACTTCAAGAGACCCAGTACTTC	CASSLQETQYF
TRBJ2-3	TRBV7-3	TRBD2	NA	TGTGCCAGCAGCTTAACGATACTAGCGGGGGCCACAGATACGCAGTATTTT	CASSLTILAGATDTQYF
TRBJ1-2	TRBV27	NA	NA	TGTGCCAGCAGTTTAAATCGGTTCGTGGCCACAAACTATGGCTACACCTTC	CASSLNRFVATNYGYTF
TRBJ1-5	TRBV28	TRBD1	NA	TGTGCCAGCAGCAAAGATTCAGGGGGCGGTCAGCCCCAGCATTTT	CASSKDSGGGQPQHF
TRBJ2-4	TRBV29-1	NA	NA	TGCAGCGTCAGCTCCTCTCGGGGAAACATTCAGTACTTC	CSVSSSRGNIQYF
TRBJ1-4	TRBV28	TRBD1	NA	TGTGCCAGCAGCACAGGGGGCCCGAATGAAAAACTGTTTTTT	CASSTGGPNEKLFF
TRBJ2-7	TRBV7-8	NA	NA	TGTGCCAGCAGCTTAGCGGCCCTACGCGAGCAGTACTTC	CASSLAALREQYF
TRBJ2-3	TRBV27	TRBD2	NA	TGTGCCAGCAGCGCGGGGACTAGAAGGAGCACAGATACGCAGTATTTT	CASSAGTRRSTDTQYF
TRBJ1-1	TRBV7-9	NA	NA	TGTGCCAGCAGCTTAGCGGGGGGCAAGGGGGCTGAAGCTTTCTTT	CASSLAGGKGAEAFF
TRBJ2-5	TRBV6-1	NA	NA	TGTGCCAGCAGTGGGGGGAATCGGGAGACCCAGTACTTC	CASSGGNRETQYF
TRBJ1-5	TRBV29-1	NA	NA	TGCAGCGTTGAGAGAGGTCCCAATCAGCCCCAGCATTTT	CSVERGPNQPQHF
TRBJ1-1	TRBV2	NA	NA	TGTGCCAGCAGGGACAACCTGAACACTGAAGCTTTCTTT	CASRDNLNTEAFF
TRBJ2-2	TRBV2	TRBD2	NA	TGTGCCAGCAGTGAATGGTGGACTAGCCCGACAGGGGAGCTGTTTTTT	CASSEWWTSPTGELFF
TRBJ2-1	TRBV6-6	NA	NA	TGTGCCAGCTGCCGACTCGCGAGCTCCTACAATGAGCAGTTCTTC	CASCRLASSYNEQFF
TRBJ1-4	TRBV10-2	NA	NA	TGCGCCAGCAGTGAGTCACCAGGGATCGTGGCTAATGAAAAACTGTTTTTT	CASSESPGIVANEKLFF
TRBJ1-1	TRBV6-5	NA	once	TGTGCCAGCTGCCTGACCGCTCACCAGAACACTGAAGCTTTCTTT	CASCLTAHQNTEAFF
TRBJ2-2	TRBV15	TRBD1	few	TGTGCCACCAGCGGTGACAGGGTACCCGGGGAGCTGTTTTTT	CATSGDRVPGELFF
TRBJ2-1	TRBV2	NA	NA	TGTGCCAGCGGGGCAGGGGGGGTTTCCTACAATGAGCAGTTCTTC	CASGAGGVSYNEQFF
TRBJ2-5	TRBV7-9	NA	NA	TGTGCCAGCAGCGGAGAGGTCCATGGGGAGACCCAGTACTTC	CASSGEVHGETQYF
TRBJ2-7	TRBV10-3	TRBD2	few	TGTGCCATCAGTGTGGGACTAGCGGGCTCCTACGAGCAGTACTTC	CAISVGLAGSYEQYF
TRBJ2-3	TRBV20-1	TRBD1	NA	TGCAGTGCCACCGGGACAGCCCCGTATTTT	CSATGTAPYF
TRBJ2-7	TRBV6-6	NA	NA	TGTGCCAGCCTGAGGGGGTACGAGCAGTACTTC	CASLRGYEQYF
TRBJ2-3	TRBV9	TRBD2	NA	TGTGCCAGCAGCGTAGAGGCGGGGGTAAGCACAGATACGCAGTATTTT	CASSVEAGVSTDTQYF
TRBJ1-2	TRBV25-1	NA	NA	TGTGCCAGCAGTGAATATGACTGGAGCCGTGGCTACACCTTC	CASSEYDWSRGYTF
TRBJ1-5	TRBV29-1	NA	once	TGCAGCGTAGGAGATAGCAATCAGCCCCAGCATTTT	CSVGDSNQPQHF
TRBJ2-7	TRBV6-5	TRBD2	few	TGTGCCAGCAGCCGGGGGACTAGCGGGACCCTCGAGCAGTACTTC	CASSRGTSGTLEQYF
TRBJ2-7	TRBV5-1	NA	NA	TGCGCCAGCAGCCCCTCAGGACAGTCACACGAGCAGTACTTC	CASSPSGQSHEQYF
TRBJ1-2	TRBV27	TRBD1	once	TGTGCCAGCAGGACACAGGGGGCGAACTATGGCCACACCTTC	CASRTQGANYGHTF
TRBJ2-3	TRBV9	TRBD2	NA	TGTGCCAGCAGCCAGGGGACTAGCGCAGCAAGCACAGATACGCAGTATTTT	CASSQGTSAASTDTQYF
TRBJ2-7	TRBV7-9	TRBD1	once	TGTGCCAGCAGCTTAGGAGGACAGGGGACGGAAGAGCAGTACTTC	CASSLGGQGTEEQYF